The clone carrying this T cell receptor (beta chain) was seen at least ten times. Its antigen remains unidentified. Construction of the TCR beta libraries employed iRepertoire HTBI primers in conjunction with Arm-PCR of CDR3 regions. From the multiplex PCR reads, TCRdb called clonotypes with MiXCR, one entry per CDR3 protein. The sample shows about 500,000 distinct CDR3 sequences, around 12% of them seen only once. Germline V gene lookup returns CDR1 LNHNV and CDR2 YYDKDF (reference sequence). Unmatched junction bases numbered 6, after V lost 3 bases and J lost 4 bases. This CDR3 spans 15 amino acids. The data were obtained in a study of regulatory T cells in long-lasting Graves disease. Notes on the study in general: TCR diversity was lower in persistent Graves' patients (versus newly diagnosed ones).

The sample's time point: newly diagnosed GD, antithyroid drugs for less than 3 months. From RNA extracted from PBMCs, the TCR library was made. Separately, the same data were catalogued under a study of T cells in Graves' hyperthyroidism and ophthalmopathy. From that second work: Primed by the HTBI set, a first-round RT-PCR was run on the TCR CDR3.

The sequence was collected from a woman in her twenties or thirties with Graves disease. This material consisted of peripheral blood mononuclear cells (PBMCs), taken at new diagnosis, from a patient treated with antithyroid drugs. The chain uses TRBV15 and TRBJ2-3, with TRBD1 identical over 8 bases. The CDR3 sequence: CATSSSQGDADTQYF. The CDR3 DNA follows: TGTGCCACCAGCAGTTCACAGGGGGATGCAGATACGCAGTATTTT. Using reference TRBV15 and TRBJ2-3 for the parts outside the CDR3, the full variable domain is DAMVIQNPRYQVTQFGKPVTLSCSQTLNHNVMYWYQQKSSQAPKLLFHYYDKDFNNEADTPDNFQSRRPNTSFCFLDIRSPGLGDTAMYLCATSSSQGDADTQYFGPGTRLTVL.